The clone carrying this TCR beta chain was recorded only once. Its antigen is not known. Libraries were prepared by immunoSEQ multiplex PCR; TCRdb keeps only in-frame clonotypes and omits some of them. The repertoire includes about 83,000 clones, about 81% of them detected once, and around 5% sits in the top ten. This sample is part of a study of a mutant IDH1 vaccine in newly diagnosed glioma. At the level of the study: Prior therapy was radiotherapy, temozolomide, or both; most received both.

Trimming cost V 2 bases and J 3 bases, with 9 bases left between them. The V gene's germline CDR1 is SGHTA and CDR2 FQGNSA. The CDR3 runs 14 residues. Time point specified: week 47, end of study. The content of each vaccine dose was 300 ug of mutant IDH1 20-mer peptide, and topical imiquimod accompanied it. This chain connects TRBV7-2 to TRBJ2-3, with TRBD2 as a possible D gene (6 bases). The receptor comes from a middle-aged man with glioma. The material sequenced was PBMCs, taken from a glioma patient whose treatment included an IDH1 peptide vaccine. Here the CDR3 reads CASSLYGGTDTQYF. DNA of the CDR3: TGTGCCAGCAGCTTATACGGGGGAACAGATACGCAGTATTTT.